This T cell receptor (beta chain) was recovered during a study of blood T cells in healthy people across ages. Study conclusions and caveats: Diversity estimates from one million T cells were considered underestimates.

For the second PCR, which ran for roughly 7 to 11 cycles, a sample-barcoded 5' primer and a J-beta primer mix were used. At least 3 million CDR3-containing paired-end reads were obtained per sample. TCRdb recomputed calls from the 5' RACE reads with MiXCR, one row per CDR3 protein. The sample consists of around 750,000 distinct CDR3 sequences, around half of them appearing once. Remarks on this clonotype: Its matching antigen is unknown.

This sequence was found in an elderly man in good health. The sequenced sample consisted of blood.

CDR3 sequence reads: CATTAKGIRAYEQYF. The CDR3 coding sequence is TGTGCCACCACGGCCAAGGGCATCAGGGCCTACGAGCAGTACTTC. The rearrangement uses TRBV10-3 and TRBJ2-7; perhaps TRBD1 as D (5 bases). Trimming shortened V by 10 bases and J by 2 bases, and 21 bases separated the two germline ends. There are 15 residues in the CDR3. The germline V gene has CDR1 ENHRY and CDR2 SYGVKD.